Below, 26 T cell receptor beta chains from the same sample are listed, as sequenced in a study of blood T cell repertoires in COVID-19. The protocol was immunoSEQ multiplex PCR, while the TCRdb copy is restricted to in-frame clones and leaves out a portion. This table holds approximately 410,000 clones, roughly 85% found once. The specimen sequenced was peripheral blood. Receptors were obtained from a woman in her thirties with active or convalescent COVID-19.

The rearrangement joins TRBV5-5 to TRBJ2-5; TRBD2 aligns across 10 bases. In germline, CDR1 is SGHKS, CDR2 YYEKEE (reference sequence). The CDR3 has 16 residues. V was pared by 4 bases and J by 5 bases, with 11 bases of the junction left unmatched. The CDR3 nucleotides are TGTGCCAGCAGCAAAGGACTAGCGGCAGGCCAGGAGACCCAGTACTTC. Its protein is CASSKGLAAGQETQYF.

The rearrangement uses TRBV5-1 and TRBJ1-3; possible D gene TRBD1, 5 bases. Trimming left V 0 bases short and J 4 bases short, with 14 bases between. CDR1 and CDR2 (germline): SGHRS, YFSETQ. This CDR3 has 16 residues. The CDR3 DNA follows: TGCGCCAGCAGCTTGGTAGGGGCAAGTACGGGAAACACCATATATTTT. Its protein is CASSLVGASTGNTIYF. Full variable domain (rest looked up from reference TRBV5-1 and TRBJ1-3): KAGVTQTPRYLIKTRGQQVTLSCSPISGHRSVSWYQQTPGQGLQFLFEYFSETQRNKGNFPGRFSGRQFSNSRSEMNVSTLELGDSALYLCASSLVGASTGNTIYFGEGSWLTVV.

The chain joins TRBV30 to TRBJ1-4; tentative D call: TRBD1 (5 bases). There are 14 residues in the CDR3. Trimming left V 4 bases short and J 7 bases short, with 16 bases between. Germline assignment: CDR1 GTSNPN and CDR2 SVGIG (reference sequence). Here the CDR3 DNA reads TGTGCCTGGAATTCGGGCGGGGCCGGTGAAAAACTGTTTTTT. Protein: CAWNSGGAGEKLFF.

The chain carries TRBV10-1 and TRBJ1-5, with D tentatively TRBD1 (6 bases). Trimming stripped 5 bases from V and 6 bases from J, with 23 bases between. This CDR3 is built from 17 residues. Per the germline V gene, CDR1 is WNHNN and CDR2 is SYGVQD (reference sequence). CDR3 nucleotide sequence: TGCGCCAGCAGTTTACATGTAGGGGGAGAAGAGGTTCAGCCCCAGCATTTT. Its translation: CASSLHVGGEEVQPQHF.

Regarding this clone: Within the sample, other DNA sequences also encode this same CDR3. This chain uses TRBV29-1 with TRBJ1-1; TRBD1 matches at 8 bases. The V and J ends lost 6 bases and 4 bases, in that order; junction bases with no gene match: 4. CDR1 and CDR2 from the germline V gene are SQVTM and ANQGSEA. The CDR3 consists of 12 residues. The chain's CDR3 is CSVQGASTEAFF. The DNA for the CDR3 is TGCAGCGTCCAGGGGGCGAGCACTGAAGCTTTCTTT.

The J gene is TRBJ1-1, the V gene TRBV19, with 7 bases aligning to TRBD1. The CDR3 has 16 residues. J gave up 6 bases and V 3 bases, and 13 bases lay outside the gene matches. Germline loops: CDR1 LNHDA, CDR2 SQIVND (reference sequence). CDR3 residues: CASSIAGTAGIPEAFF. Here the CDR3 DNA reads TGTGCCAGTAGTATTGCCGGGACAGCGGGCATACCTGAAGCTTTCTTT.

This clone occurred once. The genes are TRBV9 and TRBJ2-1; 8 bases agree with TRBD2. Germline V gene lookup returns CDR1 SGDLS and CDR2 YYNGEE. The CDR3 consists of 17 residues. The J segment lost 5 bases and the V segment lost 1 base, leaving 11 bases of the junction unmatched. The CDR3 DNA is TGTGCCAGCAGCGTATTCGCGGGAGGTCTTGAGAACAATGAGCAGTTCTTC. Its translation is CASSVFAGGLENNEQFF.

CDR3 DNA: TGCGCCAGCAGCTTGGAAACCTCGACAGATTATGGCTACACCTTC. This codes for CASSLETSTDYGYTF. The chain is built from TRBV5-1 and TRBJ1-2, with D perhaps TRBD1 (5 bases). The CDR3 loop spans 15 amino acids. Trimming shortened V by 0 bases and J by 5 bases, and 14 bases separated the two germline ends. Germline CDR1 SGHRS, CDR2 YFSETQ.

The chain combines TRBV19 with TRBJ2-4, with 9 nucleotides matching TRBD1. V dropped 5 bases and J dropped 8; count of bases not matched to a gene: 10. The CDR3 is 15 residues long. CDR1 and CDR2 from the germline V gene are LNHDA and SQIVND (reference sequence). DNA of the CDR3: TGTGCCAGTAGTGCCCCGGGACAGGGTCTGGACATTCAGTACTTC. This translates into CASSAPGQGLDIQYF. The full variable domain, in which reference TRBV19 and TRBJ2-4 provide the parts outside the CDR3, is DGGITQSPKYLFRKEGQNVTLSCEQNLNHDAMYWYRQDPGQGLRLIYYSQIVNDFQKGDIAEGYSVSREKKESFPLTVTSAQKNPTAFYLCASSAPGQGLDIQYFGAGTRLSVL.

This clone was seen a handful of times. The chain recombines TRBV20-1 with TRBJ1-2; D is undetermined. The germline CDR1 and CDR2 sequences are DFQATT and SNEGSKA (reference sequence). Trimming shortened V by 6 bases and J by 4 bases, and 6 bases separated the two germline ends. This CDR3 comprises 10 residues. CDR3 sequence (DNA): TGCAGTGCCCGGAGCTATGGCTACACCTTC. It specifies CSARSYGYTF.

This clone is a singleton in its sample. The chain is built from TRBV19 and TRBJ1-1; 9 nucleotides match TRBD1. This CDR3 has 16 residues. Germline V gives CDR1 LNHDA, CDR2 SQIVND (reference sequence). The junction had 5 bases not matched to a gene; V was cut back by 3 bases and J by 0 bases. DNA for the CDR3: TGTGCCAGTAGTATGTTGGACAGGGGCATGAACACTGAAGCTTTCTTT. This sequence encodes CASSMLDRGMNTEAFF.

V gene TRBV4-1 combines with J gene TRBJ1-5; possibly TRBD1 for D (6 bases). The CDR3 has 15 amino acids. V dropped 3 bases and J dropped 5 bases, with 14 bases sitting between them. Germline V lookup: CDR1 MGHRA, CDR2 YSYEKL. The CDR3 DNA is TGCGCCAGCAGCCAGGAATCTACAGGGTATCAGCCCCAGCATTTT. This encodes CASSQESTGYQPQHF.

The chain combines TRBV11-2 with TRBJ2-3; weak D call: TRBD2 (6 bases). V was pared by 5 bases and J by 6 bases, with 15 bases between. This CDR3 has 14 amino acids. Germline assignment: CDR1 SGHAT and CDR2 FQNNGV. The CDR3 DNA is TGTGCCAGCAGCCTCCGCCGGGACTTCGATACGCAGTATTTT. It yields the protein CASSLRRDFDTQYF.

A word on this clone: The sample holds other DNA sequences that translate to the same CDR3. V gene TRBV15 combines with J gene TRBJ1-2, with 11 bases lining up with TRBD1. Germline V gene sequence: CDR1 LNHNV, CDR2 YYDKDF (reference sequence). The CDR3 has 14 residues. Trimming at V came to 5 bases and at J to 2 bases, leaving 1 base not matched to a gene. This CDR3 is CATSRDRGNYGYTF. The DNA for the CDR3 is TGTGCCACCAGCCGGGACAGGGGGAACTATGGCTACACCTTC.

A few counts support this clone. Other DNA sequences in this sample translate to the same CDR3. The chain is built from TRBV5-1 and TRBJ2-7, with no clear D. Per the germline V gene, CDR1 is SGHRS and CDR2 is YFSETQ. Trimming removed 0 bases at V and 0 bases at J, with 7 bases between. This CDR3 contains 14 residues. The CDR3: CASSLGQVSYEQYF. The CDR3 DNA reads TGCGCCAGCAGCTTGGGCCAGGTCTCCTACGAGCAGTACTTC.

The gene calls are TRBV19 and TRBJ1-2; the D gene is possibly TRBD1 (6 bases). Germline CDR1 reads LNHDA; CDR2 reads SQIVND (reference sequence). This CDR3 contains 14 residues. V lost 5 bases and J lost 6, with 16 bases in between. The CDR3 DNA is TGTGCCAGTAGTCTCAACCAGGGGAACGATGGCTACACCTTC. Translation gives CASSLNQGNDGYTF.

This clone was seen a few times. This chain joins TRBV2 and TRBJ2-7; weak D call: TRBD1 (7 bases). Germline V gives CDR1 SNHLY, CDR2 FYNNEI. The CDR3 spans 12 residues. The V end lost 8 bases, the J end lost 4 bases, and 12 bases lay between the germline ends. CDR3: CASVQGGYEQYF. In DNA form, the CDR3 reads TGTGCCAGCGTGCAGGGGGGATACGAGCAGTACTTC.

The genes are TRBV9 and TRBJ2-5; no firm D call. Per the germline V gene, CDR1 is SGDLS and CDR2 is YYNGEE. The CDR3 length is 16 residues. V dropped 0 bases and J dropped 1 base, with 13 bases sitting between them. The CDR3 DNA reads TGTGCCAGCAGCGTAGGTAGTCTCCCACCCCAAGAGACCCAGTACTTC. Its translation is CASSVGSLPPQETQYF.

The chain employs TRBV18 and TRBJ1-5; 7 bases are a match to TRBD1. The V segment lost 4 bases and the J segment 4 bases; nucleotides outside the gene matches: 7. The CDR3 sequence is 15 residues long. The germline V gene encodes CDR1 KGHSH and CDR2 LQKENI. The CDR3 DNA is TGTGCCAGCTCACAAAGCAGGGGGATAAATCAGCCCCAGCATTTT. Protein sequence: CASSQSRGINQPQHF.

DNA of the CDR3: TGTGCCAGCAGTCCCCTTTCCGGGGAGCTGTTTTTT. It yields the protein CASSPLSGELFF. The chain joins TRBV6-5 to TRBJ2-2, with D hard to call. V shed 5 bases and J shed 6 bases, with 7 bases lying between them. The germline gives CDR1 MNHEY, CDR2 SVGAGI. The length of the CDR3 is 12 residues.

The chain employs TRBV19 and TRBJ2-5; D may be TRBD2 (6 bases). The CDR3 has 14 residues. CDR1 LNHDA and CDR2 SQIVND come from the germline V gene (reference sequence). The ends were cut back, 4 bases at V and 5 bases at J, with 14 bases in the middle. The CDR3 spells CASSRLGSWETQYF. The CDR3 nucleotides read TGTGCCAGTAGTAGACTAGGTTCTTGGGAGACCCAGTACTTC.

V is TRBV29-1 and J is TRBJ1-3; TRBD1 is a possible D gene (5 bases). The germline V gene encodes CDR1 SQVTM and CDR2 ANQGSEA. The V end was cut by 6 bases, the J end by 6 bases, with 12 bases between. This CDR3 contains 12 residues. The CDR3 DNA is TGCAGCGTCAGACCGGGGGAAAACACCATATATTTT. Its protein product is CSVRPGENTIYF.

J is TRBJ2-7 and V is TRBV7-9; 9 positions match TRBD2. The CDR3 is 14 residues long. Germline assignment: CDR1 SEHNR and CDR2 FQNEAQ (reference sequence). The junction had 1 base not matched to a gene; V was cut back by 0 bases and J by 4 bases. DNA of the CDR3: TGTGCCAGCAGCTTAGCGGGACTAGCATACGAGCAGTACTTC. Translated: CASSLAGLAYEQYF.

A single count supports this clone. The chain joins TRBV27 to TRBJ2-7; 10 bases agree with TRBD1. Germline-derived CDR1 and CDR2 are MNHEY and SMNVEV (reference sequence). There are 14 residues in the CDR3. V was pared by 3 bases and J by 6 bases, with 5 bases of the junction left unmatched. The CDR3 reads CASSFRDRGLEQYF. The CDR3 coding sequence is TGTGCCAGCAGTTTCCGGGACAGGGGTCTCGAGCAGTACTTC.

This chain uses TRBV5-6 with TRBJ1-5; TRBD1 aligns across 7 bases. The germline V gene has CDR1 SGHDT and CDR2 YYEEEE. The CDR3 loop spans 14 amino acids. With 2 bases clipped from V and 7 bases from J, the junction kept 6 bases outside the gene matches. DNA of the CDR3: TGTGCCAGCAGCTTAGGAGGGGGCGTACAGCCCCAGCATTTT. It yields the protein CASSLGGGVQPQHF.

This chain connects TRBV6-6 to TRBJ2-5; D not certain. V was trimmed by 2 bases and J by 3 bases, leaving 10 bases between them. CDR3 length: 14 residues. Per germline, CDR1 MNHNY and CDR2 SVGAGI (reference sequence). In nucleotides, the CDR3 is TGTGCCAGCAGTTACGTCCGGTCAAAAGAGACCCAGTACTTC. Protein sequence: CASSYVRSKETQYF.